The clone carrying this T cell receptor (beta chain) was counted between two and nine times. This record comes from a study of naive and memory T cell subsets. Two oligonucleotides, mixed equimolar, formed the beta constant-region primer covering TRBC1 and TRBC2. MiXCR, applied by TCRdb to the UMI-ligation and nested PCR reads, yields one record per CDR3 protein. The data contain about 150,000 distinct CDR3 sequences, approximately 15% of them singletons. There are 14 residues in the CDR3. Germline V gene sequence: CDR1 KGHDR, CDR2 SFDVKD. The V and J ends lost 5 bases and 0 bases respectively, with 8 bases between them.

Sequenced material: naive CD4+ T cells from blood. The receptor's source is a human donor in good health. The chain employs TRBV24-1 and TRBJ2-3, with unresolved D. The CDR3 protein is CATSGSASTDTQYF. CDR3 nucleotides: TGTGCCACCAGTGGATCGGCTAGCACAGATACGCAGTATTTT.